A selection of T cell receptor beta chains follows, all from one sample in a study of PD-1 blockade in classical Hodgkin lymphoma. Clones were sequenced by immunoSEQ multiplex PCR, and TCRdb holds only the in-frame ones, with some missing. The sample has 45,000 or so clones; approximately 91% are singletons. Sequenced: peripheral blood mononuclear cells (PBMCs). The receptors derive from a human donor with classical Hodgkin lymphoma. Each CDR3 is given with its conserved first and last residue. Each record gives: J gene, D gene, clone size, V gene, CDR3 DNA, CDR3 protein. A D gene is named only where the DNA matches it firmly. Expanded clones are given a class, and other clones once, few, many or no size at all.

>TRBJ1-3|TRBD1|-|TRBV2
TGTGCCAGCAAGTTACAGGGGCCTGGAAACACCATATATTTT
CASKLQGPGNTIYF
>TRBJ2-7|TRBD1|-|TRBV5-4
TGTGCCAGCAGCCGAACGGACAGGTCCTACGAGCAGTACTTC
CASSRTDRSYEQYF
>TRBJ2-1|-|-|TRBV9
TGTGCCAGCAGCCACACGGCAGGGGCCCCCTACTACAATGAGCAGTTCTTC
CASSHTAGAPYYNEQFF
>TRBJ1-5|TRBD1|-|TRBV28
TGTGCCAGCAGCCCCTGGGGACAGGGGAAAGCCAATCAGCCCCAGCATTTT
CASSPWGQGKANQPQHF
>TRBJ1-5|-|-|TRBV6-1
TGTGCCAGCAGAAAGAAGGGGACCGGAGATCAGCCCCAGCATTTT
CASRKKGTGDQPQHF
>TRBJ1-6|TRBD1|-|TRBV6-1
TGTGCCAGCAGTGAAGCGGCAGGGGGCGTTTCACCCCTCCACTTT
CASSEAAGGVSPLHF
>TRBJ1-2|TRBD1|once|TRBV6-4
TGTGCCAGCAGTGCAAATACAGGGGCTTGGGGCTACACCTTC
CASSANTGAWGYTF
>TRBJ1-1|TRBD1|-|TRBV19
TGTGCCAGTATGAGGGACAGGGGGAACACTGAAGCTTTCTTT
CASMRDRGNTEAFF
>TRBJ1-5|TRBD1|-|TRBV5-1
TGCGCCAGCAGCCTCGGACAGGGGGGGCAGCCCCAGCATTTT
CASSLGQGGQPQHF
>TRBJ2-3|-|once|TRBV2
TGTGCCAGCAGTGAAGTGGGGGGTACGCAGTATTTT
CASSEVGGTQYF